This T cell receptor beta chain was recorded in a study of control samples from healthy donors and cancer patients. Profiled with immunoSEQ multiplex PCR; TCRdb holds only in-frame clones, not every one. The repertoire consists of 70,000 to 90,000 clones, with over 85% occurring once and the leading ten covering 1.5% to 2%. This CDR3 is 13 amino acids long. Looked up from germline, CDR1 is SGDLS and CDR2 is YYNGEE. V gave up 1 base and J gave up 2 bases, with 6 bases separating them. The chain uses TRBV9 and TRBJ1-1; the D is unclear. Material for sequencing was PBMCs. The clonotype was recovered from a woman in her fifties or sixties with head and neck cancer. This chain's CDR3 is CASSVQRNTEAFF. The CDR3 coding sequence is TGTGCCAGCAGCGTACAAAGAAACACTGAAGCTTTCTTT.